This is a list of T cell receptor beta chains from one sample in a study of T cells in Graves' hyperthyroidism and ophthalmopathy. Each CDR3 protein is one row after TCRdb ran MiXCR on the multiplex PCR reads. The sample includes 350,000 to 400,000 distinct CDR3 sequences, approximately 20% seen only once; the top ten take about 3.7%. Input material: blood. The receptors were sampled from a woman under 30 with Graves' hyperthyroidism. CDR3s include the opening cysteine and the closing phenylalanine or tryptophan. The D gene is left open where the match is weak. The size field is filled for only some rows; it gives once, few, many or a size class.

>.|TRBJ2-2|15|.|TRBV27
CASSLWQGLTGELFF
TGTGCCAGCAGTTTATGGCAGGGCCTCACCGGGGAGCTGTTTTTT
>.|TRBJ1-1|17|many|TRBV6-1
CASSELGRLRANTEAFF
TGTGCCAGCAGTGAATTGGGACGTCTGAGGGCTAACACTGAAGCTTTCTTT
>.|TRBJ2-5|15|many|TRBV12-3/TRBV12-4
CASSLGAGRGETQYF
TGTGCCAGCAGTTTGGGGGCGGGTAGAGGAGAGACCCAGTACTTC
>TRBD1|TRBJ2-2|20|many|TRBV4-2
CASTPFPGQGALGNTGELFF
TGTGCCAGCACCCCCTTCCCGGGACAGGGGGCTCTAGGGAACACCGGGGAGCTGTTTTTT
>.|TRBJ2-2|14|many|TRBV19
CASSTGHFTGELFF
TGTGCCAGTAGTACGGGACACTTCACCGGGGAGCTGTTTTTT
>.|TRBJ2-5|15|.|TRBV20-1
CSARPQGGFQETQYF
TGCAGTGCTAGACCGCAAGGGGGATTCCAAGAGACCCAGTACTTC
>TRBD1|TRBJ1-5|15|many|TRBV28
CASSFWTGLGQPQHF
TGTGCCAGCAGTTTTTGGACAGGGTTAGGTCAGCCCCAGCATTTT
>TRBD1|TRBJ1-1|17|few|TRBV18
CASSRRSGGGMNTEAFF
TGTGCCAGCTCCCGGCGATCAGGGGGCGGGATGAACACTGAAGCTTTCTTT
>.|TRBJ2-4|15|few|TRBV18
CASSPPAQAKNIQYF
TGTGCCAGCTCACCACCGGCCCAAGCCAAAAACATTCAGTACTTC
>.|TRBJ1-1|15|many|TRBV27
CASSFGAGYNTEAFF
TGTGCCAGCAGTTTCGGGGCAGGGTATAACACTGAAGCTTTCTTT
>.|TRBJ2-7|13|many|TRBV2
CASLPNRDKEQYF
TGTGCCAGTCTTCCCAATAGGGACAAGGAGCAGTACTTC
>.|TRBJ1-1|14|many|TRBV28
CASRWGRTNTEAFF
TGTGCCAGCAGGTGGGGCCGCACGAACACTGAAGCTTTCTTT